A single sample is the source of the 2 T cell receptor beta chains below, sequenced in a study of blood T cell repertoires in COVID-19. Libraries were prepared by immunoSEQ multiplex PCR; TCRdb keeps only in-frame clonotypes and omits some of them. The sample consists of about 240,000 clones, roughly four fifths of them appearing once. The specimen was peripheral blood. Source of these receptors: an elderly woman with acute or convalescent COVID-19.

This clone was found once. The chain has TRBV4-2 and TRBJ2-2; D might be TRBD2 (6 bases). The germline V gene has CDR1 LGHNA and CDR2 YNFKEQ. This CDR3 contains 18 residues. V was cut by 2 bases and J by 4 bases, with 20 bases left in between. The CDR3 sequence is CASSQRGDPLILTGELFF. The CDR3 nucleotides are TGTGCCAGCAGCCAACGCGGGGACCCCCTAATCCTCACCGGGGAGCTGTTTTTT.

V gene TRBV3-1 (or the pseudogene TRBV3-2) combines with J gene TRBJ1-4; the D is unclear. The length of the CDR3 is 15 residues. V lost 0 bases, J lost 0 bases, and 5 bases lay in between. The germline CDR1 and CDR2 sequences are LGHDT and YNNKEL (reference sequence). CDR3 sequence reads: CASSQDGATNEKLFF. The CDR3 bases are TGTGCCAGCAGCCAAGACGGTGCAACTAATGAAAAACTGTTTTTT.